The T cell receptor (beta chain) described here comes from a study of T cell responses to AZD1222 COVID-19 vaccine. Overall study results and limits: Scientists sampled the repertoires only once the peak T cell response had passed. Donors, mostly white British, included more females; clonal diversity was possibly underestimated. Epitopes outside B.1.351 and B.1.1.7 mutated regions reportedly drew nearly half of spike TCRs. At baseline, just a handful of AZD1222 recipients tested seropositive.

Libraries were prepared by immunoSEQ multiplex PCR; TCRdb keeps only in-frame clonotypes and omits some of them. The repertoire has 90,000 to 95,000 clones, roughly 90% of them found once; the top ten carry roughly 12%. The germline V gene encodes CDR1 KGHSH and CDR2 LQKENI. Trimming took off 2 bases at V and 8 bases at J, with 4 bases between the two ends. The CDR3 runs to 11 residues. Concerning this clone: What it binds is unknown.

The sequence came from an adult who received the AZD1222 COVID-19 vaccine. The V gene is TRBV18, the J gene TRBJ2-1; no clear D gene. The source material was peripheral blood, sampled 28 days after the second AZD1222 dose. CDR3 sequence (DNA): TGTGCCAGCTCACCAATGGATGAGCAGTTCTTC. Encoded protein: CASSPMDEQFF.